These 26 T cell receptor beta chains came from one sample sequenced in a study of glioma-infiltrating T cells after dendritic cell vaccination. The sample's time point: after dendritic cell vaccination, including at tumor progression/relapse. The repertoire was sequenced with immunoSEQ multiplex PCR; TCRdb's copy has only in-frame clones and lacks some. The repertoire consists of 91,000 or so clones, with 65% to 85% occurring once and the leading ten covering approximately 5.4%. The specimen comprised blood, sampled after dendritic cell vaccination. The receptor set was obtained from a human donor with glioblastoma.

The chain carries TRBV29-1 and TRBJ1-1, with TRBD1 as a possible D gene (5 bases). V was trimmed by 0 bases and J by 5 bases, leaving 13 bases between them. The CDR3 is 14 residues long. The germline gives CDR1 SQVTM, CDR2 ANQGSEA. The DNA for the CDR3 is TGCAGCGTTGAAGAACGCCAGTCAGGGACTGAAGCTTTCTTT. Translation: CSVEERQSGTEAFF.

The V gene is TRBV6-5, the J gene TRBJ2-7; TRBD1 is a possible D gene (5 bases). This CDR3 comprises 13 residues. Trimming removed 6 bases at V and 0 bases at J, with 9 bases between. Germline V gene sequence: CDR1 MNHEY, CDR2 SVGAGI. The CDR3 nucleotides are TGTGCCAGCAGCCTAGGGGTCTCCTACGAGCAGTACTTC. Translating it yields CASSLGVSYEQYF.

The chain recombines TRBV30 with TRBJ1-1; D is unclear. Germline assignment: CDR1 GTSNPN and CDR2 SVGIG (reference sequence). V dropped 4 bases and J dropped 0 bases, with 15 bases sitting between them. The CDR3 length is 15 residues. CDR3 DNA sequence: TGTGCCTGGACCCTCCGGGGTGGGCTGAACACTGAAGCTTTCTTT. Amino acids: CAWTLRGGLNTEAFF.

CDR3 in DNA: TGTGCCAGCAGCGGAACGGCGGAACTTAGCACAGATACGCAGTATTTT. It translates to CASSGTAELSTDTQYF. J is TRBJ2-3 and V is TRBV9; D is unclear. Per germline, CDR1 SGDLS and CDR2 YYNGEE. The germline V and J ends were trimmed by 3 bases and 0 bases, with 14 bases remaining between them. This CDR3 has 16 amino acids.

The J gene is TRBJ2-1, the V gene TRBV5-1; 12 positions match TRBD2. Germline values: CDR1 SGHRS, CDR2 YFSETQ. Trimming cost V 7 bases and J 8 bases; bases outside gene matches: 10. CDR3 length: 15 amino acids. CDR3 nucleotide sequence: TGCGCCAGCGTAGACCTAGCGGGGGGGTACGATGAGCAGTTCTTC. Amino acids: CASVDLAGGYDEQFF. Together with reference TRBV5-1 and TRBJ2-1, the CDR3 gives the full variable domain: KAGVTQTPRYLIKTRGQQVTLSCSPISGHRSVSWYQQTPGQGLQFLFEYFSETQRNKGNFPGRFSGRQFSNSRSEMNVSTLELGDSALYLCASVDLAGGYDEQFFGPGTRLTVL.

This chain connects TRBV6-6 to TRBJ2-1; no firm D call. The CDR3 loop spans 11 amino acids. CDR1 MNHNY and CDR2 SVGAGI come from the germline V gene (reference sequence). Between the trimmed V and J ends, which lost 8 bases and 9 bases, there was a span of 11 bases. The CDR3 loop reads CASGTTGEQFF. The CDR3 DNA follows: TGTGCCAGCGGAACAACGGGTGAGCAGTTCTTC.

This clone was seen ten or more times. The chain employs TRBV19 and TRBJ2-1, with TRBD1 matching 8 bases. Germline lookup yields CDR1 LNHDA and CDR2 SQIVND (reference sequence). V lost 8 bases, J lost 0 bases, and 6 bases stayed unmatched. This CDR3 is built from 15 residues. The CDR3 DNA follows: TGTGCCAGTCGAACAGGGGGAAGCTCCTACAATGAGCAGTTCTTC. Its protein is CASRTGGSSYNEQFF.

The genes are TRBV18 and TRBJ1-1; possibly TRBD1 for D (5 bases). The V gene's germline CDR1 is KGHSH and CDR2 LQKENI. V dropped 4 bases and J dropped 0 bases, with 9 bases sitting between them. CDR3 length: 14 residues. DNA for the CDR3: TGTGCCAGCTCACGGGGGGAGATGAACACTGAAGCTTTCTTT. It specifies CASSRGEMNTEAFF.

V gene TRBV6-1 combines with J gene TRBJ1-5; no reliable D call. The CDR3 has 13 amino acids. V was clipped by 5 bases and J by 4 bases, with 9 bases between them. CDR1 is MNHNS and CDR2 is SASEGT in the germline V gene. CDR3 sequence: CASSSMRNQPQHF. The CDR3 bases are TGTGCCAGCAGTAGTATGAGGAATCAGCCCCAGCATTTT.

The chain is built from TRBV9 and TRBJ1-1; TRBD1 is a possible D gene (6 bases). With 4 bases removed from V and 0 bases from J, the gap between germline ends came to 10 bases. Germline CDR1 reads SGDLS; CDR2 reads YYNGEE. CDR3 length: 14 amino acids. In DNA form, the CDR3 reads TGTGCCAGCAGCCGGGACACTTTGAACACTGAAGCTTTCTTT. Residues: CASSRDTLNTEAFF. The full variable domain, completed using reference TRBV9 and TRBJ1-1, is DSGVTQTPKHLITATGQRVTLRCSPRSGDLSVYWYQQSLDQGLQFLIQYYNGEERAKGNILERFSAQQFPDLHSELNLSSLELGDSALYFCASSRDTLNTEAFFGQGTRLTVV.

The chain employs TRBV6-5 and TRBJ1-4, with TRBD1 matching 8 bases. The CDR3 covers 15 residues. V shed 6 bases and J 8 bases; nucleotides not matched to a gene: 11. Germline lookup yields CDR1 MNHEY and CDR2 SVGAGI. This CDR3 reads CASSPQGASFEKLFF. CDR3 DNA: TGTGCCAGCAGCCCCCAGGGGGCCTCGTTCGAAAAACTGTTTTTT.

The rearrangement uses TRBV6-1 and TRBJ2-1; the match to TRBD2 covers 9 bases. Germline lookup yields CDR1 MNHNS and CDR2 SASEGT. With 6 bases clipped from V and 4 bases from J, the junction kept 7 bases outside the gene matches. The CDR3 length is 15 residues. This chain's CDR3 is CASRIAGERYNEQFF. CDR3 coding DNA: TGTGCCAGCAGGATAGCGGGAGAGCGATACAATGAGCAGTTCTTC.

The chain has TRBV7-9 and TRBJ1-5; D unclear. V lost 1 base and J 7 bases, leaving 11 bases between the germline ends. This CDR3 is 14 amino acids long. In germline, CDR1 is SEHNR, CDR2 FQNEAQ (reference sequence). The CDR3 here is CASSLEGGRQPQHF. The CDR3 region has the DNA TGTGCCAGCAGCTTAGAGGGAGGTAGACAGCCCCAGCATTTT.

This chain connects TRBV5-1 to TRBJ2-5; possibly TRBD1 for D (5 bases). Germline V gene data show CDR1 as SGHRS and CDR2 as YFSETQ. V lost 1 base to trimming and J lost 4 bases, with 14 bases between them. The CDR3 is 15 amino acids. For the CDR3, the DNA is TGCGCCAGCAGCTTGAGGGGTATGGGGCCAGAGACCCAGTACTTC. Protein product: CASSLRGMGPETQYF.

CDR3 in DNA: TGTGCCAGCAGCTTAATGTCAGGAGAGACCCAGTACTTC. Translating gives CASSLMSGETQYF. The chain joins TRBV7-3 to TRBJ2-5; D unclear. V lost 1 base, J lost 4 bases, and 7 bases lay in between. The CDR3 length is 13 residues. CDR1 SGHTA and CDR2 FQGTGA come from the germline V gene.

With regard to this clone: This specimen includes other DNA sequences encoding the same CDR3. V usage is TRBV28 and J usage is TRBJ1-2; D unresolved. CDR3 length: 12 amino acids. With 2 bases removed from V and 5 bases from J, the gap between germline ends came to 6 bases. The germline CDR1 and CDR2 sequences are MDHEN and SYDVKM. CDR3 amino acids: CASSLTDYGYTF. The CDR3 DNA reads TGTGCCAGCAGTTTAACAGATTATGGCTACACCTTC.

The V gene is TRBV5-4, the J gene TRBJ1-2, with unresolved D. This CDR3 spans 14 amino acids. V was pared by 2 bases and J by 2 bases, with 10 bases between. The V gene's germline CDR1 is SGHNT and CDR2 YYREEE (reference sequence). This CDR3 is CASSFEGLNYGYTF. CDR3 nucleotides: TGTGCCAGCAGCTTTGAGGGTTTGAACTATGGCTACACCTTC.

This clone has only a few counts. V is TRBV28 and J is TRBJ1-2; D not resolved. The CDR3 loop spans 14 amino acids. Per germline, CDR1 MDHEN and CDR2 SYDVKM. Deletions cut 11 bases from V and 1 base from J, with 17 bases between. The CDR3 region has the DNA TGTGCCGTTGAAGACGGGAGCCTTAACTATGGCTACACCTTC. Translated: CAVEDGSLNYGYTF.

V and J are TRBV6-5 and TRBJ2-3; 7 bases agree with TRBD1. The CDR3 is 15 residues long. V was clipped by 6 bases and J by 5 bases; unmatched bases: 11. CDR1 and CDR2 from the germline V gene are MNHEY and SVGAGI. CDR3 DNA sequence: TGTGCCAGCAGAAAGAGGGGGCTGTTTGTAGATACGCAGTATTTT. Residues: CASRKRGLFVDTQYF.

The rearrangement joins TRBV6-5 to TRBJ1-5; TRBD1 might be the D (6 bases). In germline, CDR1 is MNHEY, CDR2 SVGAGI. V was clipped by 6 bases and J by 9 bases, with 15 bases between them. This CDR3 has 13 residues. For the CDR3, the DNA is TGTGCCAGCAGAACCTCTTGGGGGCGGCCCCAGCATTTT. It encodes CASRTSWGRPQHF.

The chain is built from TRBV6-1 and TRBJ1-1, with 11 bases that match TRBD1. Per the germline V gene, CDR1 is MNHNS and CDR2 is SASEGT. Trimming at V came to 6 bases and at J to 5 bases, leaving 14 bases not matched to a gene. The length of the CDR3 is 17 residues. For the CDR3, the DNA is TGTGCCAGCAGCGAACTCCGGGACAGGGGGTTTCGAACTGAAGCTTTCTTT. The encoded protein is CASSELRDRGFRTEAFF.

This clone was recorded a few times. The chain carries TRBV4-2 and TRBJ1-1; D uncertain. The CDR3 totals 14 residues. Per the germline V gene, CDR1 is LGHNA and CDR2 is YNFKEQ. V gave up 0 bases and J gave up 4 bases, with 9 bases separating them. Here the CDR3 DNA reads TGTGCCAGCAGCCAAGATCCCCGAGGCACTGAAGCTTTCTTT. It encodes CASSQDPRGTEAFF.

The J gene is TRBJ1-4, the V gene TRBV7-9; D ambiguous. V was shortened by 1 base and J by 6 bases, with 6 bases between the two germline ends. This CDR3 comprises 13 residues. The V gene's germline CDR1 is SEHNR and CDR2 FQNEAQ (reference sequence). CDR3 bases: TGTGCCAGCAGCTTAGGAGGGTATGAAAAACTGTTTTTT. Its translation: CASSLGGYEKLFF.

This clone has only a few counts. The V gene is TRBV28, the J gene TRBJ2-3, with 7 bases fitting TRBD2. Germline values: CDR1 MDHEN, CDR2 SYDVKM. The CDR3 consists of 15 residues. Unmatched junction bases numbered 7, after V lost 3 bases and J lost 4 bases. The CDR3 bases are TGTGCCAGCAGTTTTGCGGGAGTGGGTGCAGATACGCAGTATTTT. Translating gives CASSFAGVGADTQYF.

This clone was seen a handful of times. The rearrangement links TRBV2 to TRBJ1-2; TRBD1 might be the D (5 bases). Per germline, CDR1 SNHLY and CDR2 FYNNEI. Deletions cut 6 bases from V and 3 bases from J, with 17 bases between. The CDR3 totals 15 residues. The DNA of the CDR3 is TGTGCCAGCAGGCCATACACAGGCACTGACTATGGCTACACCTTC. Its translation: CASRPYTGTDYGYTF.

The chain is built from TRBV28 and TRBJ2-7, with 7 bases aligning to TRBD1. Trimming cost V 6 bases and J 0 bases; bases outside gene matches: 11. Germline V gene lookup returns CDR1 MDHEN and CDR2 SYDVKM. The CDR3 contains 16 residues. CDR3 bases: TGTGCCAGCAGCATGGACAGGAGTTATGCCTCCTACGAGCAGTACTTC. Protein: CASSMDRSYASYEQYF.